One sample yielded the 23 T cell receptor delta chains listed below, sequenced in a study of γδ T cells in repeated Plasmodium falciparum infection. Flow sorting of PBMC yielded separate Vgamma9/Vdelta2+ and Vdelta2-negative gammadelta T cell populations for bulk repertoire analysis. TCRdb re-called the multiplex PCR reads with CATT. The sample includes 50,000 or so delta-chain clones, roughly 1.6% of them seen just once. The sequencing input was gamma-delta T cells from blood. These receptor sequences come from a pool of human donors (malaria-infected and uninfected, not separated).

This clone was found a few times. With a far larger clone one base away, a read error is the likely cause. The same CDR3 can be traced to other DNA sequences in this sample. The genes are TRDV2 and TRDJ1, with TRDD3 matching over 8 bases. CDR1 GEAIGNYY and CDR2 EKD come from the germline V gene. The CDR3 is made up of 17 amino acids. The DNA of the CDR3 is TGTGCCTGTCTACCGCTGGGGGACGAGGGGTACACCGATAAACTCATCTTC. Residues: CACLPLGDEGYTDKLIF.

On this clone itself: A far larger clone is one nucleotide away, so this likely arose from a read error. Other DNA variants within this sample encode the same CDR3. This chain uses TRDV1 with TRDJ1; 10 bases map to TRDD3. The J gene, not given by TCRdb, was assigned here from a germline match of the nucleotide sequence. CDR1 and CDR2 from the germline V gene are TSWWSYY and QGS. Trimming at V came to 2 bases and at J to 3 bases, leaving 9 bases not matched to a gene. This CDR3 is built from 17 residues. The DNA of the CDR3 is TGTGCTCTTGGGGAAGCCGTGTACTGGGGGATGGCCGATAAACTCATCTTT. Its protein product is CALGEAVYWGMADKLIF.

Remarks on this clone: For this DNA, TCRdb reports the protein of a much larger clone, which diverges at residue 10, most likely from a read error; the protein presented here is translated directly from the DNA. The chain carries TRDV2 and TRDJ1, with D perhaps TRDD3 (5 bases). The J gene was not available in TCRdb and was assigned here by matching the DNA to germline segments. V shed 3 bases and J shed 0 bases, with 25 bases lying between them. The CDR3 loop spans 19 amino acids. CDR1 is GEAIGNYY, CDR2 EKD, per germline. In nucleotides, the CDR3 is TGTGCCTGTGACGCCCTATACGAGGAGGCGCAGGGGTACACCGATAAACTCATCTTT. Translation gives CACDALYEEAQGYTDKLIF.

The table lists this clone with many counts. The chain employs TRDV1 and TRDJ1, with 7 bases fitting TRDD3. Germline matching of the DNA provided the J gene here, since TCRdb leaves it blank. Germline CDR1 TSWWSYY, CDR2 QGS. This CDR3 has 16 residues. J gave up 7 bases and V 7 bases, and 18 bases lay outside the gene matches. The CDR3 reads CALVFGPQGDISKLIF. DNA for the CDR3: TGTGCTCTTGTGTTCGGCCCCCAAGGGGATATCTCTAAACTCATCTTT.

The sample holds a few counts of this clone. Given a far larger clone just one base away, this is likely a sequencing read error. Different DNA sequences within this sample yield the same CDR3. The chain combines TRDV1 with TRDJ1, with 9 bases aligning to TRDD3. TCRdb leaves out the J gene; it was filled in here by matching the DNA to germline. The V gene end was trimmed by 7 bases and the J gene end by 7 bases; junction bases not matched to a gene: 16. Germline CDR1 is TSWWSYY and CDR2 is QGS. CDR3 length equals 16 residues. Here the CDR3 DNA reads TGTGCTCTTGCCGTTGTTCGGGGGTGGGGGATAAGTAAACTCATCTTT. Encoded protein: CALAVVRGWGISKLIF.

As for this clone: TCRdb's entry gives the protein of a much larger clone, which mismatches this DNA's translation at residue 7, likely from a read error; the protein reported here is translated from the DNA. The rearrangement joins TRDV1 to TRDJ1; the D call may be TRDD2 or TRDD3 (5 bases each). The J gene is not listed in TCRdb, so it was assigned here from a DNA match to germline. This CDR3 is built from 19 residues. The V end lost 0 bases, the J end lost 3 bases, and 23 bases lay between the germline ends. Germline lookup yields CDR1 TSWWSYY and CDR2 QGS. The CDR3 here is CALGELGAYPGRKADKLIF. The DNA for the CDR3 is TGTGCTCTTGGGGAACTCGGGGCCTACCCGGGGAGAAAGGCCGATAAACTCATCTTT.

This clone was counted between two and nine times. This DNA translates differently at residues 9 and 23 from the TCRdb protein, which is that of a much larger clone; a read error is likely, and the protein shown is the DNA's own translation. The rearrangement joins TRDV1 to TRDJ1; TRDD3 matches 11 bases. The CDR3 is 28 residues long. Germline V gene data show CDR1 as TSWWSYY and CDR2 as QGS. V was clipped by 4 bases and J by 4 bases; unmatched bases: 44. The CDR3 loop is CALGGPYRALHSLLLGDISFGYIDKLIF. The CDR3 DNA sequence: TGTGCTCTTGGGGGCCCCTACAGGGCCCTACATTCCTTATTACTGGGGGATATTTCTTTTGGCTACATCGATAAACTCATCTTT.

Of note for this clone: This clone may be a read error of a much larger clone one base away. The chain uses TRDV2 and TRDJ1, with 11 nucleotides matching TRDD3. The length of the CDR3 is 17 residues. Per the germline V gene, CDR1 is GEAIGNYY and CDR2 is EKD. DNA of the CDR3: TGTGCCTGTGACTCTTTACTGGGGGATATTTCCACCGATAGACTCATCTTT. Its protein is CACDSLLGDISTDRLIF.

Concerning this clone itself: The mismatch at residue 12 between this DNA's translation and the TCRdb protein of a much larger clone likely reflects a read error; the protein shown is translated from the DNA. The chain employs TRDV2 and TRDJ1, with D possibly being TRDD3 (6 bases). The J gene was not available in TCRdb and was assigned here by matching the DNA to germline segments. Trimming removed 4 bases from V and 0 bases from J, with 26 bases in between. The CDR3 runs to 19 residues. Germline V gives CDR1 GEAIGNYY, CDR2 EKD. CDR3 sequence reads: CACDPLQSVGYSNTDKLIF. The CDR3 DNA reads as TGTGCCTGTGATCCTCTTCAATCCGTTGGATACTCAAACACCGATAAACTCATCTTT.

Note on this clone: A read error is likely here: a far larger clone is one base away. The sample carries other DNA sequences with the same CDR3. The rearrangement links TRDV1 to TRDJ1; TRDD3 aligns across 11 bases. TCRdb carries no J gene annotation; the J gene was assigned here by matching the DNA with germline. Trimming took 2 bases from V and 10 from J; bases not matched to a gene: 39. The germline CDR1 and CDR2 sequences are TSWWSYY and QGS. This CDR3 region has 25 residues. CDR3 coding DNA: TGTGCTCTTGGGGAAATTTCGGCTCCCTCTCGGGCCCCGTATTGGGGGATACGGGTTACAATAGGACTCATCTTT. Translated, it gives CALGEISAPSRAPYWGIRVTIGLIF.

This clone was found a few times. This likely stems from a read error, as it lies one base from a far larger clone. This sample also contains other DNA sequences that code for the same CDR3. J is TRDJ1 and V is TRDV1, with 8 bases identical to TRDD3. The J gene was missing in TCRdb and was found by matching the end of the DNA to germline. The trim removed 0 bases at V and 0 bases at J, leaving 30 bases unmatched. CDR3 length: 25 amino acids. Germline CDR1 TSWWSYY, CDR2 QGS. The DNA of the CDR3 is TGTGCTCTTGGGGAACTAGTGAAACGCCTCACGAGTACTGGGGGTCTTATCGCCTACACCGATAAACTCATCTTT. It yields the protein CALGELVKRLTSTGGLIAYTDKLIF.

Notes on this clone: The TCRdb record carries a much larger clone's protein, which differs from this DNA's translation at residue 7; a read error is the likely cause, and the protein listed here is the DNA translation. The CDR3 coding sequence is TGTGCTCTTGGGGAAATCTCCCCCCGATTGGGGCTGGACACCGATAAACTCATCTTT. It is translated as CALGEISPRLGLDTDKLIF. The V and J genes are TRDV1 and TRDJ1; maybe TRDD3 (5 bases). Assignment of the J gene here rests on matching the DNA to germline, because TCRdb gives none. Germline assignment: CDR1 TSWWSYY and CDR2 QGS. The CDR3 has 19 residues. Trimming stripped 2 bases from V and 0 bases from J, with 22 bases between.

This clone was recorded a few times. The TCRdb record carries a much larger clone's protein, which differs from this DNA's translation at residue 8; a read error is the likely cause, and the protein listed here is the DNA translation. The chain recombines TRDV1 with TRDJ1; D not resolved. The germline V gene encodes CDR1 TSWWSYY and CDR2 QGS. V shed 8 bases and J shed 3 bases, with 13 bases lying between them. This CDR3 spans 13 amino acids. The CDR3 is CALTPQYADKLIF. The CDR3 coding sequence is TGTGCTCTTACTCCTCAGTACGCCGATAAACTCATCTTT.

Note on this clone: The translation of this DNA and the TCRdb protein of a much larger clone differ at residue 18, probably owing to a read error; the protein shown here is translated from the DNA. The rearrangement uses TRDV1 and TRDJ1, with TRDD3 matching over 12 bases. The J gene, not given by TCRdb, was assigned here from a germline match of the nucleotide sequence. Germline lookup yields CDR1 TSWWSYY and CDR2 QGS. The CDR3 length is 21 residues. This CDR3 reads CALGELPTRTGGYRMGDRLIF. CDR3 nucleotide sequence: TGTGCTCTTGGGGAACTACCTACCCGTACTGGGGGATACCGCATGGGCGATAGACTCATCTTT.

The sample holds many counts of this clone. The rearrangement links TRDV1 to TRDJ1; D might be TRDD3 (5 bases). CDR1 is TSWWSYY, CDR2 QGS, per germline. V dropped 2 bases and J dropped 1 base, with 26 bases sitting between them. This CDR3 spans 20 amino acids. CDR3 nucleotide sequence: TGTGCTCTTGGGGAAGGACTTCGGCGATACCGGGGACGGAGCACCGATAAACTCATCTTT. This encodes CALGEGLRRYRGRSTDKLIF.

A few counts support this clone. A far larger clone is one base from this, pointing to a likely read error. This specimen includes other DNA sequences encoding the same CDR3. This chain joins TRDV1 and TRDJ1; D may correspond to TRDD2 or TRDD3 (7 bases each). Trimming removed 3 bases at V and 0 bases at J, with 35 bases between. The CDR3 consists of 23 residues. CDR1 is TSWWSYY and CDR2 is QGS in the germline V gene. The CDR3 sequence: CALGESPFLHITGDPQYTDKLIF. The CDR3 nucleotides are TGTGCTCTTGGGGAGTCGCCATTCCTACATATAACTGGGGACCCTCAGTACACCGATAAACTCATCTTT.

In the case of this clone: TCRdb's listed protein matches a much larger clone and diverges from this DNA's translation at residue 9, likely through a read error; the protein shown comes from the DNA. The rearrangement uses TRDV2 and TRDJ1, with TRDD3 identical over 9 bases. Since TCRdb gives no J gene, matching the DNA to germline was used here to assign it. Germline values: CDR1 GEAIGNYY, CDR2 EKD. V shed 2 bases, J shed 2 bases, and the junction held 11 bases outside the gene matches. This CDR3 is built from 17 residues. In DNA, the CDR3 is TGTGCCTGTGACATCCTGGGGGATGAAGGTCGGACCGATAAACTCATCTTT. Translating gives CACDILGDEGRTDKLIF.

This clone was recorded a few times. A far more abundant clone sits one base away, making this likely a read error. Other DNA sequences in this specimen translate into the identical CDR3. This chain links TRDV1 with TRDJ1, with D hard to call. TCRdb supplies no J gene; here it was assigned by aligning the nucleotide sequence to germline. CDR3 length: 16 residues. Germline loops: CDR1 TSWWSYY, CDR2 QGS. The CDR3 DNA sequence: TGTGCCCTTGGTCCGGAGGCGGGCTCGTACACCGATAAACTCATCTTT. As protein: CALGPEAGSYTDKLIF.

Concerning this clone itself: The amino acid sequence in TCRdb belongs to a much larger clone and departs from this DNA's translation at residue 24, likely a sequencing read error; the sequence shown is translated from the DNA. No J gene call was made, and the V gene is TRDV1; TRDD3 is the table's D call, not checked against the DNA. The CDR3 totals 26 residues. Germline CDR1 is TSWWSYY and CDR2 is QGS. CDR3 in amino acids: CALGERSGPTAWGIRPSSWDTRQTFF. CDR3 in DNA: TGTGCTCTTGGGGAACGGTCCGGGCCTACGGCCTGGGGGATAAGGCCGAGCTCCTGGGACACCCGACAGACGTTTTTC.

This clone appeared many times. The rearrangement joins TRDV1 to TRDJ1; 11 bases match TRDD3. The J gene, missing from TCRdb, was assigned here through DNA to germline matching. V dropped 3 bases and J dropped 1; count of bases not matched to a gene: 31. The CDR3 length is 25 residues. Germline V gives CDR1 TSWWSYY, CDR2 QGS. CDR3 residues: CALGDLFPPSTWGIHSIATTDKLIF. CDR3 in DNA: TGTGCTCTTGGGGACCTCTTCCCTCCAAGTACCTGGGGGATACACAGCATCGCCACCACCGATAAACTCATCTTT.

This clone was seen ten or more times. The genes are TRDV1 and TRDJ1; 8 bases are a match to TRDD3. Trimming cost V 4 bases and J 0 bases; bases outside gene matches: 22. This CDR3 region has 21 residues. The germline CDR1 and CDR2 sequences are TSWWSYY and QGS. CDR3 protein: CALGAAFFSGILPLYTDKLIF. Written as DNA, the CDR3 is TGTGCTCTTGGGGCCGCCTTCTTCTCGGGGATACTCCCCCTTTACACCGATAAACTCATCTTT.

This clone was seen only a few times. At one end the junction does not follow the germline gene, possibly because of a read error. The chain is built from TRDV1 and TRDJ1; no clear D. CDR1 and CDR2 from the germline V gene are TSWWSYY and QGS. The CDR3 consists of 15 residues. The CDR3, as DNA: TGTGCTCTTGGAGATAACCCACTCTACACCTATAAACTCATCTTT. Its protein product is CALGDNPLYTYKLIF.

Concerning this clone itself: The protein held in TCRdb is that of a much larger clone and does not match this DNA's translation at residue 6, likely because of a read error; the protein shown is translated from the DNA. The chain recombines TRDV2 with TRDJ1, with TRDD3 matching over 9 bases. Germline matching of the DNA provided the J gene here, since TCRdb leaves it blank. Germline V lookup: CDR1 GEAIGNYY, CDR2 EKD. The CDR3 sequence is 16 residues long. CDR3 coding DNA: TGTGCCTGTGACACCCCTTCACTGGGGGACACCGAGAAACTCATCTTT. Amino acids: CACDTPSLGDTEKLIF.